The rows below give T cell receptor beta chains drawn from one sample of a study of OX40 agonist ivuxolimab in advanced cancers. Clones were read by immunoSEQ multiplex PCR, and TCRdb kept only the in-frame ones, dropping some. The sample shows tens of thousands of clones, roughly 90% of them seen only once. The specimen was CD4+ or CD8+ T cells sorted from blood, collected in a trial of the OX40 agonist ivuxolimab. The source of these receptors is an adult with an advanced solid tumor such as melanoma, head and neck, liver or kidney cancer. CDR3s include the opening cysteine and the closing phenylalanine or tryptophan. The order of the fields is V gene, J gene, D gene, clone size, CDR3 DNA, CDR3 protein. A D gene is named only where the DNA matches it firmly. For some rows the clone size is stated as once, few or many, or as a class when expanded; others skip it.

TRBV5-8	TRBJ2-5	NA	NA	TGTGCCAGCAGCCCTGTTGGGTGGGCGAACCAAGAGACCCAGTACTTC	CASSPVGWANQETQYF
TRBV9	TRBJ2-3	NA	few	TGTGCCAGCAGCGTAGCCACAGATACGCAGTATTTT	CASSVATDTQYF
TRBV7-3	TRBJ1-6	NA	NA	TGTGCCAGCAGCTTATCTTCAGGGTCAGAGTCACCCCTCCACTTT	CASSLSSGSESPLHF
TRBV30	TRBJ1-1	NA	once	TGTGCCTGGCGTCAACGGGGACACCAGAACACTGAAGCTTTCTTT	CAWRQRGHQNTEAFF
TRBV28	TRBJ2-1	TRBD2	NA	TGTGCCAGCAGTTTGACCCGAAGCGGGGGGGCCGACTATGAGCAGTTCTTC	CASSLTRSGGADYEQFF
TRBV27	TRBJ1-2	NA	NA	TGTGCCAGCAGTCACAGAGTTAACTATGGCTACACCTTC	CASSHRVNYGYTF
TRBV4-1	TRBJ1-1	NA	once	TGCGCCAGCAGCCGCCATGGCAGGGCCCCTGAAGCTTTCTTT	CASSRHGRAPEAFF
TRBV6-5	TRBJ1-1	NA	once	TGTGCCAGCAGTTACTCGTGGGGGAACACTGAAGCTTTCTTT	CASSYSWGNTEAFF
TRBV7-9	TRBJ2-3	NA	NA	TGTGCCAGCAGCTTAGCGATTACAGATACGCAGTATTTT	CASSLAITDTQYF
TRBV6-5	TRBJ1-3	NA	NA	TGTGCCAGCAGTATTATGAACACCATATATTTT	CASSIMNTIYF